The 28 T cell receptor beta chains in this list originate from one sample, sequenced in a study of lymphopenia after photon versus proton radiotherapy. Sequencing was performed with immunoSEQ multiplex PCR; in TCRdb, only in-frame clones are kept and a portion is missing. The sample has 50,000 to 75,000 clones, roughly 86% seen once. Material: peripheral blood, obtained from a patient treated with photon-based radiotherapy. These TCRs come from a man aged 35 to 55 with gastric cancer.

This chain connects TRBV19 to TRBJ2-3; a weak D match, TRBD2 (7 bases). Germline CDR1 and CDR2: LNHDA and SQIVND (reference sequence). Trimming took off 1 base at V and 4 bases at J, with 24 bases between the two ends. CDR3 size: 19 residues. CDR3: CASSIGISRGARDADTQYF. The CDR3 nucleotides read TGTGCCAGTAGTATAGGCATTTCTCGGGGGGCGCGGGATGCAGATACGCAGTATTTT.

The chain employs TRBV7-9 and TRBJ2-3, with 13 bases lining up with TRBD2. Trimming at V came to 4 bases and at J to 3 bases, leaving 4 bases not matched to a gene. This CDR3 is 16 amino acids long. Germline CDR1 SEHNR, CDR2 FQNEAQ (reference sequence). The CDR3 nucleotides are TGTGCCAGCAGCTCCGGACTAGCGGGGGTGACAGATACGCAGTATTTT. Translating it yields CASSSGLAGVTDTQYF.

This clone came up a few times. V gene TRBV14 combines with J gene TRBJ1-6; D remains ambiguous. V lost 5 bases, J lost 10 bases, and 12 bases lay in between. Germline CDR1 SGHDN, CDR2 FVKESK. This CDR3 contains 13 residues. CDR3 region: CASSDDIRSPLHF. The CDR3 coding sequence is TGTGCCAGCAGCGACGACATACGGTCACCCCTCCACTTT. The variable domain in full, completed from reference TRBV14 and TRBJ1-6, reads EAGVTQFPSHSVIEKGQTVTLRCDPISGHDNLYWYRRVMGKEIKFLLHFVKESKQDESGMPNNRFLAERTGGTYSTLKVQPAELEDSGVYFCASSDDIRSPLHFGNGTRLTVT.

This clone was seen more than once but under ten times. The gene calls are TRBV6-1 and TRBJ1-5, with 11 nucleotides matching TRBD1. The CDR3 has 15 amino acids. In germline, CDR1 is MNHNS, CDR2 SASEGT. V lost 3 bases and J lost 6; bases outside the gene matches: 4. The CDR3 coding sequence is TGTGCCAGCAGTGAGGGACAGGGGGTTGGTCAGCCCCAGCATTTT. It yields the protein CASSEGQGVGQPQHF.

The sample holds one count of this clone. V usage is TRBV11-2 and J usage is TRBJ2-7; D assignment may be TRBD1 or TRBD2 (5 bases each). CDR3 size: 14 residues. The germline V gene encodes CDR1 SGHAT and CDR2 FQNNGV. Trimming shortened V by 4 bases and J by 0 bases, and 10 bases separated the two germline ends. The DNA for the CDR3 is TGTGCCAGCAGCTCCTCCGGGACCTCCTACGAGCAGTACTTC. Translation gives CASSSSGTSYEQYF.

This chain connects TRBV4-1 to TRBJ2-1, with 7 nucleotides matching TRBD2. V lost 4 bases and J lost 5; bases outside the gene matches: 8. This CDR3 has 15 amino acids. Germline loops: CDR1 MGHRA, CDR2 YSYEKL. CDR3 protein: CASSLEWSGDNEQFF. In nucleotides, the CDR3 is TGCGCCAGCAGCCTGGAGTGGAGCGGGGACAATGAGCAGTTCTTC.

The chain employs TRBV19 and TRBJ1-4, with TRBD1 matching 9 bases. Germline-derived CDR1 and CDR2 are LNHDA and SQIVND (reference sequence). The CDR3 is 15 amino acids. V trimming: 6 bases; J trimming: 4 bases; junction bases outside the gene matches: 6. The CDR3 nucleotides are TGTGCCAGTAGCCTATCGGGACAGGGTAATGAAAAACTGTTTTTT. Its translation: CASSLSGQGNEKLFF.

The chain employs TRBV11-2 and TRBJ2-7; TRBD2 agrees at 10 bases. CDR1 SGHAT and CDR2 FQNNGV come from the germline V gene. Trimming at V came to 0 bases and at J to 1 base, leaving 6 bases not matched to a gene. This CDR3 is built from 17 residues. The DNA for the CDR3 is TGTGCCAGCAGCTTAGAAAGTGGAGCGGGGGGGTCCTACGAGCAGTACTTC. Encoded protein: CASSLESGAGGSYEQYF.

The chain links TRBV19 to TRBJ2-5, with 16 bases matching TRBD2. From germline, CDR1 is LNHDA and CDR2 SQIVND (reference sequence). V lost 5 bases and J lost 3; bases outside the gene matches: 9. The CDR3 covers 18 residues. For the CDR3, the DNA is TGTGCCAGTAGTCCTGGGACTAGCGGGGGGGGCTTTGAAGAGACCCAGTACTTC. Translated: CASSPGTSGGGFEETQYF.

The chain joins TRBV10-3 to TRBJ2-3, with D unresolved. Deletions cut 0 bases from V and 6 bases from J, with 4 bases between. CDR1 and CDR2 (germline): ENHRY, SYGVKD. CDR3 length: 12 residues. CDR3 nucleotides: TGTGCCATCAGTGAGTCGACCGATACGCAGTATTTT. It specifies CAISESTDTQYF.

V usage is TRBV5-5 and J usage is TRBJ2-1; maybe TRBD1 (6 bases). Between the trimmed V and J ends, which lost 7 bases and 0 bases, there was a span of 17 bases. The CDR3 is 16 amino acids. The germline gives CDR1 SGHKS, CDR2 YYEKEE (reference sequence). The CDR3 loop reads CASQTHRQASYNEQFF. In DNA form, the CDR3 reads TGTGCCAGCCAAACCCACCGACAGGCCTCCTACAATGAGCAGTTCTTC.

V gene TRBV5-4 combines with J gene TRBJ2-5, with D perhaps matching TRBD1 or TRBD2 (5 bases each). Trimming cost V 4 bases and J 5 bases, with 15 bases left between them. The CDR3 sequence is 14 residues long. The germline CDR1 and CDR2 sequences are SGHNT and YYREEE (reference sequence). The DNA of the CDR3 is TGTGCCAGCAGCCCCCCCGGGGCAGGGGAGACCCAGTACTTC. Protein: CASSPPGAGETQYF.

Concerning this clone: Other DNA sequences of this sample code for an identical CDR3. V usage is TRBV5-4 and J usage is TRBJ1-3, with D unclear. V lost 4 bases to trimming and J lost 2 bases, with 10 bases between them. The CDR3 totals 14 residues. Germline loops: CDR1 SGHNT, CDR2 YYREEE (reference sequence). DNA for the CDR3: TGTGCCAGCAGCCCGGACGGGCCTGGAAACACCATATATTTT. Protein product: CASSPDGPGNTIYF.

The CDR3 loop is CASTLTATGYGYTF. The CDR3 DNA sequence: TGTGCCAGCACCCTTACAGCTACTGGGTATGGCTACACCTTC. This sequence joins TRBV6-1 and TRBJ1-2, with unresolved D. V lost 7 bases to trimming and J lost 5 bases, with 17 bases between them. The germline V gene encodes CDR1 MNHNS and CDR2 SASEGT. The CDR3 length is 14 residues.

The chain links TRBV4-2 to TRBJ1-4, with 9 bases lining up with TRBD1. V shed 2 bases and J 8 bases; nucleotides not matched to a gene: 9. From germline, CDR1 is LGHNA and CDR2 YNFKEQ. The CDR3 sequence is 16 residues long. CDR3 protein: CASSQPWDREGEKLFF. The CDR3 DNA reads TGTGCCAGCAGCCAACCCTGGGACAGGGAAGGGGAAAAACTGTTTTTT.

The rearrangement joins TRBV30 to TRBJ1-1; no definite D call. V was clipped by 2 bases and J by 4 bases, with 8 bases between them. The CDR3 is 12 amino acids. Germline V gene sequence: CDR1 GTSNPN, CDR2 SVGIG (reference sequence). DNA for the CDR3: TGTGCCTGGAGTCGCCGTACCACTGAAGCTTTCTTT. Translating it yields CAWSRRTTEAFF.

The chain recombines TRBV27 with TRBJ1-5; the D gene is possibly TRBD1 (5 bases). The CDR3 runs 16 residues. V dropped 2 bases and J dropped 4 bases, with 15 bases sitting between them. The V gene's germline CDR1 is MNHEY and CDR2 SMNVEV (reference sequence). This chain's CDR3 is CASSLTGTRRNQPQHF. The CDR3 DNA reads as TGTGCCAGCAGTTTAACCGGGACGAGGAGAAATCAGCCCCAGCATTTT.

The chain carries TRBV9 and TRBJ1-6; no firm D call. This CDR3 has 16 residues. Germline V gene lookup returns CDR1 SGDLS and CDR2 YYNGEE. Trimming cost V 0 bases and J 6 bases, with 13 bases left between them. The DNA for the CDR3 is TGTGCCAGCAGCGTAGGGGGTACGGAAAGTAATTCACCCCTCCACTTT. Translation gives CASSVGGTESNSPLHF.

The V and J genes are TRBV5-1 and TRBJ1-3, with D maybe TRBD1 (6 bases). Germline-derived CDR1 and CDR2 are SGHRS and YFSETQ. V lost 0 bases and J lost 4, with 11 bases in between. CDR3 length equals 15 residues. The chain's CDR3 is CASSLAQGSGNTIYF. In nucleotides, the CDR3 is TGCGCCAGCAGCTTGGCTCAGGGGTCCGGAAACACCATATATTTT.

The chain recombines TRBV2 with TRBJ1-2, with D possibly matching TRBD1 (6 bases). V lost 6 bases to trimming and J lost 9 bases, with 20 bases between them. This CDR3 is built from 14 residues. The germline V gene encodes CDR1 SNHLY and CDR2 FYNNEI. CDR3 sequence: CASRVVMGARSYTF. Written as DNA, the CDR3 is TGTGCCAGCAGGGTAGTTATGGGGGCGCGAAGCTACACCTTC.

The chain uses TRBV27 and TRBJ2-1; 7 bases match TRBD1. The J segment lost 5 bases and the V segment lost 5 bases, leaving 12 bases of the junction unmatched. The CDR3 loop spans 16 amino acids. Germline V gene sequence: CDR1 MNHEY, CDR2 SMNVEV (reference sequence). The chain's CDR3 is CASSPGWGQRHNEQFF. The CDR3 DNA reads TGTGCCAGCAGTCCAGGGTGGGGACAGAGACACAATGAGCAGTTCTTC.

The chain is built from TRBV10-3 and TRBJ2-2; 9 bases line up with TRBD2. Germline trimming cut 3 bases from V and 7 bases from J; bases unmatched to any gene: 6. Germline loops: CDR1 ENHRY, CDR2 SYGVKD. CDR3 length equals 15 residues. This CDR3 reads CAISEGGGAVGELFF. The CDR3 nucleotides read TGTGCCATCAGTGAAGGCGGGGGGGCGGTCGGGGAGCTGTTTTTT.

This chain links TRBV4-1 with TRBJ1-6; maybe TRBD1 (5 bases). Germline V gene lookup returns CDR1 MGHRA and CDR2 YSYEKL. Trimming took off 8 bases at V and 0 bases at J, with 11 bases between the two ends. This CDR3 contains 15 residues. CDR3 bases: TGCGCCAGCCAGGGCACGAGCTCCTATAATTCACCCCTCCACTTT. This translates into CASQGTSSYNSPLHF.

The chain joins TRBV14 to TRBJ1-2, with TRBD1 matching over 7 bases. The CDR3 totals 17 residues. The V segment lost 0 bases and the J segment 10 bases; nucleotides outside the gene matches: 17. Germline-derived CDR1 and CDR2 are SGHDN and FVKESK. The CDR3 DNA reads as TGTGCCAGCAGCCAAGATCGGTGGCCATTCGGGACAGAAGACTACACCTTC. Translating gives CASSQDRWPFGTEDYTF.

The J gene is TRBJ2-1, the V gene TRBV5-8; unclear D gene. CDR1 SGHTS and CDR2 YDEGEE come from the germline V gene. Between the trimmed V and J ends, which lost 5 bases and 0 bases, there was a span of 12 bases. This CDR3 has 15 amino acids. In DNA form, the CDR3 reads TGTGCCAGCAGGTTTCAAGGAGCCTCCTACAATGAGCAGTTCTTC. It translates to CASRFQGASYNEQFF.

The gene calls are TRBV6-5 and TRBJ1-1, with a possible D match to TRBD1 (6 bases). There are 12 residues in the CDR3. CDR1 and CDR2 from the germline V gene are MNHEY and SVGAGI. Trimming removed 6 bases from V and 6 bases from J, with 11 bases in between. CDR3 sequence reads: CASRGGPAEAFF. CDR3 DNA sequence: TGTGCCAGCAGAGGGGGGCCCGCTGAAGCTTTCTTT.

The CDR3 is CASSPPGVGDEKLFF. The CDR3 DNA reads TGTGCCAGCAGCCCGCCGGGGGTAGGGGATGAAAAACTGTTTTTT. The genes are TRBV7-9 and TRBJ1-4; tentatively, D is TRBD1 (5 bases). Germline loops: CDR1 SEHNR, CDR2 FQNEAQ (reference sequence). Trimming stripped 5 bases from V and 6 bases from J, with 16 bases between. This CDR3 is built from 15 residues.

This chain links TRBV30 with TRBJ1-4; no clear D. Germline V gene lookup returns CDR1 GTSNPN and CDR2 SVGIG (reference sequence). The CDR3 is made up of 14 amino acids. Trimming removed 0 bases at V and 5 bases at J, with 10 bases between. The CDR3 coding sequence is TGTGCCTGGAGTGTAGGGCAGCCGAATGAAAAACTGTTTTTT. Translation gives CAWSVGQPNEKLFF.